The present entry profiles one TCR beta chain with its context. Each CDR3 protein is one row after TCRdb ran MiXCR on the RT-PCR reads. Among fewer than 60,000 distinct CDR3 sequences listed, roughly 14% were seen once. This sample is drawn from a study of patients and donors after allogeneic stem cell transplantation. The CDR3 runs to 16 residues. The germline V gene encodes CDR1 SGHRS and CDR2 YFSETQ. Trimming took 2 bases from V and 1 from J, leaving 13 bases between them. The sample was blood, either unsorted or a sorted T cell fraction (not recorded which). The sequence came from a human donor who was either an allogeneic HSCT recipient or a stem cell or donor lymphocyte infusion donor (not recorded which). It is not recorded whose cells these are; they may come from a transplant donor. The rearrangement joins TRBV5-1 to TRBJ2-1; D gene unclear. DNA for the CDR3: TGCGCCAGCAGCTTTCCCGCTTTCGTTTCCTACAATGAGCAGTTCTTC. Its translation: CASSFPAFVSYNEQFF. The variable domain in full, completed from reference TRBV5-1 and TRBJ2-1, reads KAGVTQTPRYLIKTRGQQVTLSCSPISGHRSVSWYQQTPGQGLQFLFEYFSETQRNKGNFPGRFSGRQFSNSRSEMNVSTLELGDSALYLCASSFPAFVSYNEQFFGPGTRLTVL.